This TCR beta chain is from a study of PD-1 blockade in classical Hodgkin lymphoma (dated by TCRdb to the early 2020s). Turning to the overall study: Nivolumab dosing was 3 mg/kg intravenously every 2 weeks, continuing until either disease progression or unacceptable toxicity. To define a peripheral blood immune signature of response to PD-1 blockade in classical Hodgkin lymphoma, the study combined TCR beta sequencing with CyTOF.

The time point label corresponds to: cycle 4 day 1 (C4D1), after less than 7 weeks of nivolumab. All trial patients had relapsed after autologous stem cell transplantation, with cohorts A, B and C differing in prior brentuximab vedotin exposure. The trial cohort comprised fewer than 65 patients with relapsed/refractory classical Hodgkin lymphoma whose best overall responses were complete response, partial response or progressive disease. Trial patients were treated with single-agent nivolumab in the multi-cohort phase II CheckMate 205 trial. An independent review committee assessed best overall response by applying the 2007 International Working Group response criteria. Trial PBMCs were obtained immediately prior to nivolumab initiation (C1D1) and on therapy at cycle 2 day 1 and cycle 4 day 1. Peripheral blood was collected in 8 mL Vacutainer Cell Preparation Tubes, from which PBMCs were isolated by centrifugation and then cryopreserved.

A remark on this clone: It has no known antigen specificity. No per-base quality is available; no much larger clone lies one base away.

Reading from cysteine to phenylalanine, the CDR3 counts 13 amino acids. Here the CDR3 DNA is all that survives: 39 bases in frame from base 1. V gives up 2 bases and J gives up 8 bases, and the segment between their germline ends measures 10 bases. The germline V gene gives CDR1 as SNHLY and CDR2 as FYNNEI. Genomic DNA was extracted with the Qiagen DNeasy kit from unsorted PBMCs and from negatively selected CD4+ and CD8+ fractions. TCR beta CDR3 regions were subjected to amplification by immunoSEQ multiplex PCR with primers that anneal to V and J segments. A synthetic immune receptor repertoire was used to minimize amplification bias, and any remaining bias was removed computationally after sequencing. The original pipeline was this. Custom Python scripts were used to quantify repertoire diversity as the Shannon entropy index. Unsorted, CD4+ and CD8+ repertoires were analyzed separately, except for combined analyses in which CD4+ and CD8+ sequences were merged in silico. Clonal expansion was defined as a frequency increase of at least 2-fold after treatment compared with C1D1, and clones undetected at baseline were assigned a pseudocount of 0.5. Singleton clones were defined as clones with 0 or 1 copy at C1D1, and non-singleton clones were defined as clones with 2 or more copies. Clones expanded in unsorted samples were annotated as CD4+, CD8+ or unknown by matching protein sequences in sorted samples from the same patient. Wilcoxon tests were applied to paired samples to test diversity changes from C1D1 to C4D1. TCRdb carries this immuneACCESS record with in-frame sequences only. Its versions omit some clonotypes, under half of them owing to an unresolved V gene in the studies checked, with the rest unexplained. From that table come the V and J calls and clone size; the DNA was used to work out D and trimming. This sample gives 80,000 to 95,000 clones in total; 83% of them show up just once. The ten most abundant clones make up over 15% of the sample.

Overall study results and their limits: Lower diversity was observed in patients in whom nivolumab was started less than 1 year after ASCT, and these patients were excluded from later analyses so that confounding by immune reconstitution would be avoided. Baseline diversity similar to that of newly diagnosed patients was observed in trial patients achieving complete response, whereas significantly lower diversity was observed in partial responders and progressors. By C4D1, a significant rise was seen in CD4+ TCR diversity but not in CD8+ TCR diversity (p=0.0027 vs p=0.16), and the rise was most apparent among complete responders (p=0.02). Only a single clinical trial cohort was studied, and what caused the repertoire differences, possibly disease activity or prior therapy, remained undefined. Baseline TCR diversity was reported to be lower in newly diagnosed patients than in healthy donors and to be lower still in relapsed/refractory patients.

Source: peripheral blood mononuclear cells (PBMCs), taken before the fourth cycle of nivolumab. The receptor's source is a human donor with classical Hodgkin lymphoma. The chain couples TRBV2 to TRBJ2-1; the D gene remains uncertain. The base sequence is TGTGCCAGCAGTGAATCGCCCGTGGATGAGCAGTTCTTC. Translated, it gives CASSESPVDEQFF.